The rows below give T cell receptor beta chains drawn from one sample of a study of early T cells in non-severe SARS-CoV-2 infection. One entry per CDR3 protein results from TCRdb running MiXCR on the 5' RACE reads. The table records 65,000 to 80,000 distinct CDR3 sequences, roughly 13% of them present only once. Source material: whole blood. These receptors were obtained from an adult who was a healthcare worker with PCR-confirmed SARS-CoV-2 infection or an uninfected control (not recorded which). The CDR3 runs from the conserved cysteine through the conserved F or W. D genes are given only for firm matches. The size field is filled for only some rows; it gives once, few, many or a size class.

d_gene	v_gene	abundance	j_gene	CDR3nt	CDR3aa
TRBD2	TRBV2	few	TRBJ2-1	TGTGCCAGCACAATAGCGGGGGATCTCGACAATGAGCAGTTCTTC	CASTIAGDLDNEQFF
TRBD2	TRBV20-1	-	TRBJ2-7	TGCAGTGCTGAAGCGGGGAAACTTCCCTACGAGCAGTACTTC	CSAEAGKLPYEQYF
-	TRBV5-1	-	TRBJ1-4	TGCGCCAGCAGCCGGGACACCCCAACTAATGAAAAACTGTTTTTT	CASSRDTPTNEKLFF
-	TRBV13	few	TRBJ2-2	TGTGCCAGCAGCTTAGGCTCGGGGCGCGGGGAGCTGTTTTTT	CASSLGSGRGELFF
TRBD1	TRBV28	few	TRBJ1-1	TGTGCCAGCACGCCTACAGGGGAGGGCACTGAAGCTTTCTTT	CASTPTGEGTEAFF
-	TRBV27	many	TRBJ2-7	TGTGCCAGCAGTTTTTGGAGGGGGTCATCCTCCTACGAGCAGTACTTC	CASSFWRGSSSYEQYF
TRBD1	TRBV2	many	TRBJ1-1	TGTGCCAGCAGCATACAGGGGGCTCAAGGCGAAGCTTTCTTT	CASSIQGAQGEAFF
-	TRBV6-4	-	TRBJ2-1	TGTGCCAGCAGTGTGGTCCCCTCGACCTACAATGAGCAGTTCTTC	CASSVVPSTYNEQFF
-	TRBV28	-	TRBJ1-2	TGTGCCAGCAGAGATACTCGGACACCTAGTAGTGGCTACACCTTC	CASRDTRTPSSGYTF
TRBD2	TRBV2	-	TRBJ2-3	TGTGCCAGCCTGACCTGGGCTAGCGGGATGGATACGCAGTATTTT	CASLTWASGMDTQYF
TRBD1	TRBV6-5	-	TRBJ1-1	TGTGCCAGCAGTCCGGACAGGGGAGGCACTGAAGCTTTCTTT	CASSPDRGGTEAFF
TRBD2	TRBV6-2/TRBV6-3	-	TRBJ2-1	TGTGCCAGCAGTTACTCGACTAGCGGGGGGTCAGAACAGTTCTTC	CASSYSTSGGSEQFF
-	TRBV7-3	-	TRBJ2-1	TGTGCCAGCAGCCTAAGCCGGGAGACTGAGCAGTTCTTC	CASSLSRETEQFF
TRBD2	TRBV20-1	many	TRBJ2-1	TGCAGTGCTAGTCGGAGCGGGAGGGCCTGGGAGCAGTTCTTC	CSASRSGRAWEQFF
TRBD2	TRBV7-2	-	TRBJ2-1	TGTGCCAGCAGCTTAGCGCTCGGTAGCGGGAGGTCAAATGAGCAGTTCTTC	CASSLALGSGRSNEQFF
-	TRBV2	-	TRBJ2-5	TGTGCCAGCAGTGACAGAGTTAACCAAGAGACCCAGTACTTC	CASSDRVNQETQYF
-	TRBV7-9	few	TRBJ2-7	TGTGCCAGCAGCTTAGCTCAGGGGATAACCTACGAGCAGTACTTC	CASSLAQGITYEQYF
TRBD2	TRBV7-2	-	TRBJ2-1	TGTGCCAGCAGCTTGGGGACTACCAATGAGCAGTTCTTC	CASSLGTTNEQFF
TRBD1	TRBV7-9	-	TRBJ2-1	TGTGCCAGCAGCGTCGGGACAGCTACCTACAATGAGCAGTTCTTC	CASSVGTATYNEQFF
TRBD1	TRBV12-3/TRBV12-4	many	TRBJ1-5	TGTGCCAGCAGTTTAAGACAGGGGGGTCAGCCCCAGCATTTT	CASSLRQGGQPQHF
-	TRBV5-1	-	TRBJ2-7	TGCGCCAGCAGCTTGGAAGGGAGGTCGTCAAGCTCCTACGAGCAGTACTTC	CASSLEGRSSSSYEQYF
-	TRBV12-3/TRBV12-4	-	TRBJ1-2	TGTGCCAGCAGTTTTCGAACAGTCATCTATGGCTACACCTTC	CASSFRTVIYGYTF
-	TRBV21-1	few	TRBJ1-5	TGTGCCAGCAGCAAAGCGCAGGGACAGTACAATCAGCCCCAGCATTTT	CASSKAQGQYNQPQHF
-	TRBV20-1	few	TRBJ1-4	TGCAGTGCTAGAGATCGAGAAAAACTGTTTTTT	CSARDREKLFF
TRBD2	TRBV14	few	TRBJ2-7	TGTGCCAGCAGCCCCACGATAACCTCTCCGGGCGGGAGTCGCTACGAGCAGTACTTC	CASSPTITSPGGSRYEQYF
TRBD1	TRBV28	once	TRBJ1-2	TGTGCCAGCAGGGGACAGGTTAACTATGGCTACACCTTC	CASRGQVNYGYTF
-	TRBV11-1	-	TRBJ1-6	TGTGCCAGCAGCTTATGGAGGGCCCCCCTCCACTTT	CASSLWRAPLHF
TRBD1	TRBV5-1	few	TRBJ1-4	TGCGCCAGCAGCTGGGGACAGGAGGGTGAAAAACTGTTTTTT	CASSWGQEGEKLFF
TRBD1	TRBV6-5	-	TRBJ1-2	TGTGCCAGCAGTTTAGTGGTTAATGGGACAGGGCAATATGGCTACACCTTC	CASSLVVNGTGQYGYTF
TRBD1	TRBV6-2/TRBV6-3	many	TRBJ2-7	TGTGCCAGCAGTTACGACAGGGGATACGAGCAGTACTTC	CASSYDRGYEQYF
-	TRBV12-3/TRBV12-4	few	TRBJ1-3	TGTGCCAGCAGTCCTAGTGGCAGTGGAAACACCATATATTTT	CASSPSGSGNTIYF
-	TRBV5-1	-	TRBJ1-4	TGCGCCAGCAGCTTGGCAGGGAGTTCCGCAACTAATGAAAAACTGTTTTTT	CASSLAGSSATNEKLFF
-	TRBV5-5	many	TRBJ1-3	TGTGCCAGCAGCTTGGCGGGTACCTCTGGAAACACCATATATTTT	CASSLAGTSGNTIYF
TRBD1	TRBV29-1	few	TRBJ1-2	TGCAGCGTTGAATACAGGGGGGAAGGCTACACCTTC	CSVEYRGEGYTF
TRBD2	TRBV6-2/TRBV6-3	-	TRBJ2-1	TGTGCTAGCAGTTACCACACCGGGACTAGCGGGATGGGGGAGCAGTTCTTC	CASSYHTGTSGMGEQFF
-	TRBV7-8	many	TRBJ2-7	TGTGCCAGCAGCCGAGACAGAACCTACGAGCAGTACTTC	CASSRDRTYEQYF
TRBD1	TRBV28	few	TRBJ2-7	TGTGCCAGTATGATTGGAGCGGGACAGGGGACCTACGAGCAGTACTTC	CASMIGAGQGTYEQYF
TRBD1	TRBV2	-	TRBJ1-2	TGTGCCAGCACTCCCGGGAGGGGGCCTAACTATGGCTACACCTTC	CASTPGRGPNYGYTF
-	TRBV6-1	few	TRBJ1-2	TGTGCCAGCAGTAGCGACGGGGGCGCCTATGGCTACACCTTC	CASSSDGGAYGYTF
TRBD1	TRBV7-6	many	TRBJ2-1	TGTGCCAGCAGCTTGGGACAGGGGGATGAGCAGTTCTTC	CASSLGQGDEQFF